This paragraph covers one T cell receptor (beta chain) sequence. Antigen unknown. This specimen comes from a study of cytomegalovirus exposure and HLA in healthy donors. Points from the study as a whole: Many donors shared some public TCRs, even though most TCR sequences were rare. Presence/absence analyses rested on an assumption that sequencing depth was roughly uniform across donors. Links to common viral pathogens appeared, in a later analysis, for several of the most significant clusters.

The PCR ran on 60 Vbeta and 13 Jbeta primers. Libraries were prepared by immunoSEQ multiplex PCR; TCRdb keeps only in-frame clonotypes and omits some of them. The table has over 45,000 clones, 70% to 80% seen once; the top ten hold roughly 1.5%. The CDR3 contains 18 residues. Germline CDR1 MNHEY, CDR2 SMNVEV (reference sequence). Trimming removed 6 bases from V and 1 base from J, with 19 bases in between. This sequence was found in a female donor in good health and CMV-seronegative. The chain employs TRBV27 and TRBJ2-6; possibly TRBD2 for D (5 bases). Specimen: PBMCs. The CDR3: CASSLGRLALSGANVLTF. The CDR3 bases are TGTGCCAGCAGCCTAGGGAGATTAGCTCTTTCTGGGGCCAACGTCCTGACTTTC.